This T cell receptor (beta chain) was sequenced in a study of tumor and adjacent non-tumor tissue in lung cancer (dated by TCRdb to the late 2010s). Regarding the complete study: Patients with adenocarcinoma (about twelve), squamous cell carcinoma (2) and small cell lung cancer (1) were included in the cohort. The approximately 15 patients were aged roughly 30 to 76 years, included 10 men and 5 women, and had TNM stage I to III disease. A total of approximately 120,000,000 productive TCRbeta reads were generated by sequencing, corresponding to an average of roughly 4 million reads per sample. The study compared bulk TCRbeta repertoires between lung tumor tissue and matched distant non-tumor lung tissue from fewer than 18 lung cancer patients. For each patient, one tumor sample and one normal lung sample were taken, giving around 31 paired specimens that underwent TCRbeta CDR3 sequencing.

Libraries were constructed by multiplex PCR. The listed sequencing device is Illumina HiSeq 2500. TCRbeta libraries were constructed through three rounds of nested PCR with primers (Table S4) according to protocols modified from ARM-PCR. Before sequencing, PCR products of 200-500 bp were cut from the gel and purified using the QIAquick gel extraction kit. Concerning the study's data processing: Trimmomatic was used to clean the reads, FLASH merged the cleaned reads into complete CDR3 sequences, and MiTCR assigned the sequences to V(D)J germline segments. Clonal diversity was calculated as the inverse Simpson's index using VDJtools. In-frame sequences without a premature stop codon were defined as productive reads. TCRdb itself trimmed the public reads at Q25 with fastp, ran MiXCR and retained productive beta chains. Rows with one shared CDR3 protein collapse into an entry with the most common genes and DNA. These V and J calls rely on TCRdb rather than the paper's analysis. Here the sample has roughly 220,000 distinct CDR3 sequences; around 71% occur a single time. The top ten clonotypes cover about 25% of the sample.

Spanning cysteine to phenylalanine, the CDR3 consists of 15 amino acids. Left in the record is the CDR3 DNA by itself, 45 bases read in frame from the first base. V is pruned by 2 bases and J by 7 bases, leaving 8 bases of the junction without a gene match. The germline V gene provides CDR1 SGHDT and CDR2 YYEEEE. This clonotype was observed a few times. It lacks a known antigen. Per-base quality was not reported, and no clone a single base away is much larger than it. Results and caveats for the whole study, not just this receptor: TCR diversity (inverse Simpson) was significantly higher in tumor than in normal lung tissue (roughly 430 vs 170, P = 0.0075, Mann-Whitney U test). The top 100 clones accounted for a significantly larger cumulative portion of the repertoire in normal lung than in tumor tissue. The cohort had only about 16 patients, and the authors noted that larger samples and more detailed clinical data are needed. Because peripheral blood was not sequenced, the blood TCRbeta repertoires of the lung cancer patients in the study went unexamined. The sequencing platform is not named in the methods, and unique molecular identifiers are not mentioned. TCR diversity was significantly higher in younger patients, and greater tumor TCR diversity was associated with shorter overall survival and shorter disease-free survival.

RNA was isolated from bulk unsorted tissue, and RNA quality was assessed with a NanoDrop ND-1000 and an Agilent 2100. Donors were newly diagnosed lung cancer patients admitted for thoracic surgery in China between August and November 2014, without prior chemotherapy. Anyone who had undergone radiotherapy or chemotherapy before, or who had another cancer at the same time, was left out of the study. Surgical tissue pieces of roughly 1-2.2 cm3 were preserved in RNAlater solution and stored at -80 °C until use. The source material was lung tumor tissue. The sequence links TRBV5-6 to TRBJ2-1; 8 bases in the middle match TRBD2. The TCR was taken from a man aged 60 to 69 with non-small cell lung cancer. The nucleotides are TGTGCCAGCAGCTTTCTCTTCGGGGGGGCAAATGAGCAGTTCTTC. Its translation reads: CASSFLFGGANEQFF.